This T cell receptor (beta chain) was found in a study of spatial heterogeneity in lung cancer. Trimming removed 4 bases from V and 2 bases from J, with 13 bases in between. Looked up from germline, CDR1 is SGHKS and CDR2 is YYEKEE (reference sequence). The CDR3 is 15 amino acids. This clonotype was picked up many times. With the library built for alpha chains, this beta chain is off target and its frequency is not meaningful. TCRdb independently ran MiXCR on the 5' RACE reads; one entry per CDR3 protein. The data contain about 7,500 distinct CDR3 sequences, approximately 4% of them seen just once; the ten biggest clones take up approximately 23%. As for time point: sample taken at primary tumor resection. TCRs were sequenced from unsorted whole RNA of tumor, nontumor lung or PBMC.

The source was normal lung tissue next to the tumor, collected at surgery. This chain joins TRBV5-5 and TRBJ2-1; D is possibly TRBD1 (6 bases). This TCR was sampled from a female donor with early-stage non-small cell lung cancer. CDR3 bases: TGTGCCAGCAGCAGGGGGACATCCCCCTACAATGAGCAGTTCTTC. This sequence encodes CASSRGTSPYNEQFF.